These 7 T cell receptor beta chains came from one sample sequenced in a study of PD-1 blockade in classical Hodgkin lymphoma. TCRdb keeps only in-frame clones here, not all; method: immunoSEQ multiplex PCR. The table lists approximately 9,000 clones, approximately 80% of them singletons. The time point here: cycle 4 day 1 (C4D1), after more than 5 weeks of nivolumab. Every patient had relapsed following autologous stem cell transplantation, and cohorts differed in brentuximab vedotin exposure. The authors purified CD4+ T cells from thawed PBMCs by magnetic negative selection. The starting material was CD4+ T cells from blood, obtained before the fourth cycle of nivolumab. Every receptor here comes from a human donor with classical Hodgkin lymphoma.

The genes are TRBV10-3 and TRBJ2-1; no firm D call. Between the trimmed V and J ends, which lost 6 bases and 6 bases, there was a span of 6 bases. The CDR3 has 11 residues. Germline V gene sequence: CDR1 ENHRY, CDR2 SYGVKD. The CDR3 loop reads CAIRLSNEQFF. The CDR3 nucleotides read TGTGCCATCAGGCTCAGCAATGAGCAGTTCTTC.

The chain has TRBV2 and TRBJ2-1; 8 bases are shared with TRBD2. With 8 bases clipped from V and 8 bases from J, the junction kept 8 bases outside the gene matches. Germline V CDR1 and CDR2: SNHLY, FYNNEI. CDR3 length: 13 residues. The CDR3 sequence: CASETGGGDEQFF. The DNA for the CDR3 is TGTGCCAGCGAAACGGGAGGGGGGGATGAGCAGTTCTTC.

This chain uses TRBV18 with TRBJ2-5; D call uncertain. Germline CDR1 and CDR2: KGHSH and LQKENI. This CDR3 contains 15 residues. V was cut by 0 bases and J by 1 base, with 9 bases left in between. CDR3 bases: TGTGCCAGCTCACCACCATGGGCAGGCCAAGAGACCCAGTACTTC. It yields the protein CASSPPWAGQETQYF.

This clone occurred a few times. The chain recombines TRBV19 with TRBJ2-5, with no clear D. The CDR3 spans 13 residues. V lost 5 bases and J 2 bases, leaving 9 bases between the germline ends. Germline CDR1 is LNHDA and CDR2 is SQIVND (reference sequence). The CDR3 DNA reads as TGTGCCAGTAGTCCCATGGGGCAAGAGACCCAGTACTTC. Translation: CASSPMGQETQYF.

The J gene is TRBJ1-3, the V gene TRBV4-3; D might be TRBD1 (5 bases). This CDR3 region has 16 residues. Trimming took off 1 base at V and 3 bases at J, with 13 bases between the two ends. CDR1 and CDR2 from the germline V gene are LGHNA and YSLEER. The CDR3 coding sequence is TGCGCCAGCAGCCAAGCTACCGACAGCCTTGGAAACACCATATATTTT. This codes for CASSQATDSLGNTIYF.

This clone was seen once. V is TRBV5-4 and J is TRBJ1-1, with D unclear. V shed 4 bases and J shed 2 bases, with 6 bases lying between them. The CDR3 loop spans 12 amino acids. The germline V gene has CDR1 SGHNT and CDR2 YYREEE (reference sequence). CDR3 nucleotides: TGTGCCAGCAGCCCAGTTAACACTGAAGCTTTCTTT. Its translation: CASSPVNTEAFF.

This sequence joins TRBV6-5 and TRBJ2-7; a weak D match, TRBD1 (6 bases). The germline CDR1 and CDR2 sequences are MNHEY and SVGAGI. The CDR3 is made up of 14 amino acids. V shed 5 bases and J shed 2 bases, with 13 bases lying between them. The CDR3 protein is CASSRTDRAYEQYF. The DNA of the CDR3 is TGTGCCAGCAGTAGGACAGACCGAGCCTACGAGCAGTACTTC.